This TCR beta chain emerged from a study of T cells in Graves' hyperthyroidism and ophthalmopathy. Study-wide points: Most expanded thyroid clonotypes above 0.001 also appeared in blood.

This clonotype was detected only a few times. Its cognate antigen is unknown. Amplified TCR beta CDR3 regions came from RNA transcripts. The primer set for the first-round RT-PCR of the TCR CDR3 was HTBI. TCRdb itself ran the multiplex PCR reads through MiXCR, one entry per CDR3 protein. The sample gives about 590,000 distinct CDR3 sequences, more than 15% of which show up once; approximately 7.4% is in the top ten. The CDR3 is 13 amino acids. CDR1 is MNHEY and CDR2 is SVGEGT in the germline V gene. The junction had 3 bases not matched to a gene; V was cut back by 6 bases and J by 3 bases. Patients counted as stable if ophthalmopathy did not develop within 18 months. Disease duration under 2 months; hyperthyroidism patients were aged 18 to 65.

The sequence came from a woman aged 30 to 39 with Graves' hyperthyroidism. V usage is TRBV6-2 or TRBV6-3 and J usage is TRBJ2-3, with 7 bases lining up with TRBD2. Sequenced: blood. This CDR3 reads CASRRLATDTQYF. The CDR3, as DNA: TGTGCCAGCAGGCGACTAGCAACAGATACGCAGTATTTT.